This passage covers 3 T cell receptor beta chains from one sample sequenced in a study of cytomegalovirus exposure and HLA in healthy donors (TCRdb year 2017). Library prep was done by the immunoSEQ multiplex PCR assay. What TCRdb holds here is the immuneACCESS table cut down to in-frame rearrangements. Part of the clones is not present; checked against another copy, under half of the missing clones reflect an unresolved V gene, and the others are unexplained. Here the sample has around 150,000 clones; approximately 88% occur a single time. Around 3.4% of the sample is taken by the ten largest. Material for sequencing was PBMCs. Receptors originate from a woman aged 18-29 years in good health and CMV-seropositive.

CDR3 in DNA: TGCAGCGTTGCCGGGAGGCAAAATGAGCAGTTCTTC. This gives the protein CSVAGRQNEQFF. This rearrangement joins TRBV29-1 to TRBJ2-1; TRBD2 aligns across 7 bases. Germline loops: CDR1 SQVTM, CDR2 ANQGSEA. This CDR3 region has 12 residues. V lost 4 bases, J lost 7 bases, and 4 bases stayed unmatched.

As for this clone: One end of the junction does not line up with germline, which may come from a read error. The V gene is TRBV11-2, the J gene TRBJ1-2; 7 bases line up with TRBD1. This CDR3 has 15 residues. Germline lookup yields CDR1 SGHAT and CDR2 FQNNGV. This CDR3 is CASSLDRASNYGYTF. CDR3 bases: TGTGCCAGCAGCCTAGACAGGGCGTCTAACTATGGCTACACCTTC. Complete variable domain (other parts from reference TRBV11-2 and TRBJ1-2): EAGVAQSPRYKIIEKRQSVAFWCNPISGHATLYWYQQILGQGPKLLIQFQNNGVVDDSQLPKDRFSAERLKGVDSTLKIQPAKLEDSAVYLCASSLDRASNYGYTFGSGTRLTVV.

V usage is TRBV15 and J usage is TRBJ2-2; TRBD2 matches 7 bases. Germline V gene sequence: CDR1 LNHNV, CDR2 YYDKDF (reference sequence). This CDR3 comprises 16 residues. Trimming removed 2 bases from V and 5 bases from J; junction bases left unmatched: 8. As DNA, the CDR3 is TGTGCCACCAGCAGACAGGGAGGGTGGGTGACCGGGGAGCTGTTTTTT. This encodes CATSRQGGWVTGELFF.